The 30 T cell receptor beta chains presented below share a single source sample, sequenced in a study of OX40 agonist ivuxolimab in advanced cancers. Data came from immunoSEQ multiplex PCR; TCRdb stores just in-frame clones and leaves some out. The sample lists nearly 85,000 clones, less than 85% occurring once. The sequences come from CD4+ or CD8+ T cells sorted from blood, collected in a trial of the OX40 agonist ivuxolimab. Receptors originate from an adult with an advanced solid tumor such as melanoma, head and neck, liver or kidney cancer.

This clone was seen only a few times. This chain connects TRBV28 to TRBJ1-2, with D possibly being TRBD1 (5 bases). Germline CDR1 reads MDHEN; CDR2 reads SYDVKM. This CDR3 contains 14 residues. V was shortened by 4 bases and J by 1 base, with 10 bases between the two germline ends. CDR3 sequence reads: CASSSTTDNYGYTF. The CDR3 DNA reads as TGTGCCAGCAGTTCCACGACAGATAACTATGGCTACACCTTC.

The V and J genes are TRBV6-1 and TRBJ1-2; 11 bases are a match to TRBD1. The CDR3 is 15 residues long. V dropped 4 bases and J dropped 6; count of bases not matched to a gene: 7. Germline-derived CDR1 and CDR2 are MNHNS and SASEGT. The CDR3 protein is CASSGGTGGLNGYTF. CDR3 DNA: TGTGCCAGCAGTGGCGGGACAGGGGGACTGAATGGCTACACCTTC.

The chain joins TRBV11-1 to TRBJ2-3, with 12 nucleotides matching TRBD2. This CDR3 region has 16 residues. The J segment lost 5 bases and the V segment lost 4 bases, leaving 7 bases of the junction unmatched. Germline V lookup: CDR1 SGHAT, CDR2 FQDESV (reference sequence). CDR3 coding DNA: TGTGCCAGCAGCTCCTCTAGCGGGGGGGCCCTAGATACGCAGTATTTT. Protein: CASSSSSGGALDTQYF.

The rearrangement links TRBV5-6 to TRBJ1-2; 8 positions agree with TRBD1. Germline loops: CDR1 SGHDT, CDR2 YYEEEE. This CDR3 is built from 13 residues. The ends lost 4 bases at V and 3 bases at J; junction bases unmatched: 2. CDR3 in DNA: TGTGCCAGCAGCACGGGACAGGACTATGGCTACACCTTC. The encoded protein is CASSTGQDYGYTF.

The rearrangement uses TRBV14 and TRBJ2-3, with 10 positions matching TRBD2. Trimming at V came to 1 base and at J to 2 bases, leaving 6 bases not matched to a gene. Germline lookup yields CDR1 SGHDN and CDR2 FVKESK. CDR3 length equals 17 residues. The CDR3 nucleotides read TGTGCCAGCAGCCAAGTCCAGCGGGGGGGATACACAGATACGCAGTATTTT. It specifies CASSQVQRGGYTDTQYF.

The V and J genes are TRBV18 and TRBJ2-3, with a tentative D call TRBD1 (5 bases). V was pared by 3 bases and J by 2 bases, with 9 bases between. This CDR3 is built from 14 residues. CDR1 is KGHSH and CDR2 is LQKENI in the germline V gene. The CDR3 nucleotides are TGTGCCAGCTCACCGGGGCGGAACACAGATACGCAGTATTTT. This gives the protein CASSPGRNTDTQYF.

A single count supports this clone. In DNA, the CDR3 is TGTGCCAGCAGTGACCAGACCGATCAGCCCCAGCATTTT. Protein sequence: CASSDQTDQPQHF. The V and J genes are TRBV6-1 and TRBJ1-5; D is unclear. The CDR3 contains 13 residues. V lost 3 bases and J 5 bases, leaving 8 bases between the germline ends. Looked up from germline, CDR1 is MNHNS and CDR2 is SASEGT.

The count of this clone is one. The chain combines TRBV5-6 with TRBJ1-2, with TRBD1 matching 8 bases. The CDR3 is 13 amino acids. Germline V gene lookup returns CDR1 SGHDT and CDR2 YYEEEE. The ends lost 4 bases at V and 8 bases at J; junction bases unmatched: 7. The CDR3 is CASSPEDRAGYTF. The CDR3 nucleotides read TGTGCCAGCAGCCCCGAGGACAGGGCGGGCTACACCTTC.

This clone appeared a few times. Other DNA sequences in the same sample also yield this CDR3. The rearrangement links TRBV7-2 to TRBJ1-1; 7 bases map to TRBD1. The V gene end was trimmed by 0 bases and the J gene end by 4 bases; junction bases not matched to a gene: 2. Germline V gene data show CDR1 as SGHTA and CDR2 as FQGNSA. The CDR3 consists of 14 residues. The CDR3 DNA follows: TGTGCCAGCAGCTTAGCGCAGGGGGGCACTGAAGCTTTCTTT. This sequence encodes CASSLAQGGTEAFF. Filled out from reference TRBV7-2 and TRBJ1-1, the complete variable domain reads GAGVSQSPSNKVTEKGKDVELRCDPISGHTALYWYRQSLGQGLEFLIYFQGNSAPDKSGLPSDRFSAERTGGSVSTLTIQRTQQEDSAVYLCASSLAQGGTEAFFGQGTRLTVV.

This clone was seen more than once but under ten times. V and J are TRBV5-5 and TRBJ1-5; TRBD1 aligns across 8 bases. The germline CDR1 and CDR2 sequences are SGHKS and YYEKEE (reference sequence). Trimming removed 5 bases from V and 5 bases from J; junction bases left unmatched: 3. CDR3 length: 13 residues. Written as DNA, the CDR3 is TGTGCCAGCAGTACGACAGGGGATCAGCCCCAGCATTTT. Residues: CASSTTGDQPQHF.

In its sample, this clone was seen once. The V gene is TRBV11-2, the J gene TRBJ2-5, with no clear D. Deletions cut 8 bases from V and 5 bases from J, with 12 bases between. This CDR3 comprises 12 residues. From germline, CDR1 is SGHAT and CDR2 FQNNGV. CDR3: CASGEVGETQYF. CDR3 DNA: TGTGCCAGCGGCGAGGTCGGGGAGACCCAGTACTTC.

V gene TRBV7-3 combines with J gene TRBJ2-2; 8 bases match TRBD1. Germline assignment: CDR1 SGHTA and CDR2 FQGTGA. This CDR3 spans 14 amino acids. The junction had 7 bases not matched to a gene; V was cut back by 4 bases and J by 9 bases. The CDR3 loop reads CASSSGQGPRELFF. In DNA form, the CDR3 reads TGTGCCAGCAGCTCAGGACAGGGTCCCAGGGAGCTGTTTTTT.

The chain employs TRBV2 and TRBJ1-2, with a weak D call TRBD1 (5 bases). Germline assignment: CDR1 SNHLY and CDR2 FYNNEI. This CDR3 is built from 15 residues. Trimming shortened V by 6 bases and J by 4 bases, and 18 bases separated the two germline ends. The DNA of the CDR3 is TGTGCCAGCAGCCCAGGGATGTATGGGTTCTATGGCTACACCTTC. This codes for CASSPGMYGFYGYTF.

The rearrangement uses TRBV5-8 and TRBJ2-5; the match to TRBD2 covers 13 bases. In germline, CDR1 is SGHTS, CDR2 YDEGEE. Germline trimming cut 5 bases from V and 1 base from J; bases unmatched to any gene: 8. The CDR3 covers 17 residues. CDR3 protein: CASSRGTSGDLQETQYF. The CDR3 bases are TGTGCCAGCAGTCGGGGGACTAGCGGGGATCTCCAAGAGACCCAGTACTTC.

This rearrangement joins TRBV5-1 to TRBJ2-7; D possibly corresponds to TRBD1 (6 bases). The V and J ends lost 2 bases and 0 bases respectively, with 15 bases between them. The germline V gene has CDR1 SGHRS and CDR2 YFSETQ. The CDR3 spans 16 residues. CDR3 nucleotide sequence: TGCGCCAGCAGCTTCTCAGGGGCCATACCCTCCTACGAGCAGTACTTC. Translation: CASSFSGAIPSYEQYF.

This clone was counted once. The same CDR3 also results from other DNA sequences found in this sample. The chain uses TRBV9 and TRBJ1-2, with a weak D call TRBD1 (5 bases). V was shortened by 4 bases and J by 3 bases, with 13 bases between the two germline ends. CDR1 is SGDLS and CDR2 is YYNGEE in the germline V gene. CDR3 size: 14 residues. CDR3 DNA: TGTGCCAGCAGCTCTAGTGGGACGGACTATGGCTACACCTTC. Encoded protein: CASSSSGTDYGYTF. Full variable domain (outside the CDR3, taken from reference TRBV9 and TRBJ1-2): DSGVTQTPKHLITATGQRVTLRCSPRSGDLSVYWYQQSLDQGLQFLIQYYNGEERAKGNILERFSAQQFPDLHSELNLSSLELGDSALYFCASSSSGTDYGYTFGSGTRLTVV.

This chain connects TRBV6-5 to TRBJ2-7; 12 bases fit TRBD2. Germline CDR1 is MNHEY and CDR2 is SVGAGI. The CDR3 is 15 amino acids. Trimming cost V 5 bases and J 9 bases; bases outside gene matches: 11. The CDR3 nucleotides read TGTGCCAGCAGTCCCCGGACTAGCGGGGCCCGGGGGCAGTACTTC. It yields the protein CASSPRTSGARGQYF.

This rearrangement joins TRBV9 to TRBJ2-5, with D possibly TRBD1 on 6 matching bases. CDR3 size: 14 residues. Germline V gene lookup returns CDR1 SGDLS and CDR2 YYNGEE. V was cut by 0 bases and J by 5 bases, with 11 bases left in between. CDR3 region: CASSVGTGRETQYF. The CDR3 DNA is TGTGCCAGCAGCGTAGGAACAGGGCGGGAGACCCAGTACTTC.

The chain links TRBV4-3 to TRBJ1-6; a possible D gene is TRBD1 (5 bases). Trimming removed 1 base from V and 10 bases from J, with 11 bases in between. This CDR3 has 14 amino acids. CDR1 and CDR2 from the germline V gene are LGHNA and YSLEER. The CDR3 DNA reads as TGCGCCAGCAGCCAAGTAAGGGGCGGGTCACCCCTCCACTTT. Amino acids: CASSQVRGGSPLHF.

This chain links TRBV4-3 with TRBJ2-6; D possibly uses TRBD1 or TRBD2 (5 bases each). The CDR3 length is 18 residues. Between the trimmed V and J ends, which lost 4 bases and 0 bases, there was a span of 16 bases. The germline gives CDR1 LGHNA, CDR2 YSLEER. The CDR3 is CASSRGKTRASGANVLTF. CDR3 DNA sequence: TGCGCCAGCAGCCGGGGGAAGACAAGGGCCTCTGGGGCCAACGTCCTGACTTTC.

This clone was observed a handful of times. V is TRBV19 and J is TRBJ2-2, with D unresolved. Between the trimmed V and J ends, which lost 3 bases and 5 bases, there was a span of 13 bases. The CDR3 totals 15 residues. Germline CDR1 and CDR2: LNHDA and SQIVND (reference sequence). CDR3 region: CASSIWPMETGELFF. CDR3 in DNA: TGTGCCAGTAGTATCTGGCCAATGGAGACCGGGGAGCTGTTTTTT.

This clone was detected only a few times. The chain carries TRBV19 and TRBJ1-5; D remains ambiguous. V dropped 4 bases and J dropped 3 bases, with 7 bases sitting between them. CDR1 LNHDA and CDR2 SQIVND come from the germline V gene (reference sequence). The CDR3 sequence is 13 residues long. The chain's CDR3 is CASSTQLNQPQHF. The CDR3 region has the DNA TGTGCCAGTAGTACGCAACTCAATCAGCCCCAGCATTTT.

V gene TRBV6-1 combines with J gene TRBJ2-2; D not certain. The CDR3 spans 13 residues. CDR1 is MNHNS and CDR2 is SASEGT in the germline V gene. The V end was cut by 7 bases, the J end by 0 bases, with 6 bases between. In DNA, the CDR3 is TGTGCCAGCAATGGCGCGAACACCGGGGAGCTGTTTTTT. This codes for CASNGANTGELFF.

The chain couples TRBV5-1 to TRBJ2-3, with 7 bases identical to TRBD2. This CDR3 is built from 16 residues. The J segment lost 0 bases and the V segment lost 0 bases, leaving 4 bases of the junction unmatched. The V gene's germline CDR1 is SGHRS and CDR2 YFSETQ. The CDR3 DNA follows: TGCGCCAGCAGCTTGGGTGGGCGGGGGAGCACAGATACGCAGTATTTT. It yields the protein CASSLGGRGSTDTQYF.

DNA of the CDR3: TGTGCCAGCTTCCGACAGGGGGATTATTCTGGAAACACCATATATTTT. Protein product: CASFRQGDYSGNTIYF. The chain employs TRBV5-6 and TRBJ1-3, with TRBD1 identical over 9 bases. The CDR3 is made up of 16 amino acids. J was trimmed by 1 base and V by 7 bases; bases with no gene match: 9. The germline V gene has CDR1 SGHDT and CDR2 YYEEEE.

This clone was detected only a few times. The rearrangement links TRBV30 to TRBJ2-7; no reliable D call. The CDR3 is made up of 11 amino acids. The V gene lost 5 bases and the J gene lost 6 bases, with 11 bases spanning the gap. Looked up from germline, CDR1 is GTSNPN and CDR2 is SVGIG (reference sequence). The CDR3 DNA reads as TGTGCCTGGGGGGTTCACGGCGAGCAGTACTTC. It yields the protein CAWGVHGEQYF.

This clone was detected a few times. The gene calls are TRBV4-1 and TRBJ1-6, with 8 bases aligning to TRBD1. CDR1 is MGHRA, CDR2 YSYEKL, per germline. This CDR3 is built from 16 residues. J was trimmed by 8 bases and V by 1 base; bases with no gene match: 7. CDR3 sequence (DNA): TGCGCCAGCAGCCAAGTGAACAGGGGGGTGGATTCACCCCTCCACTTT. This sequence encodes CASSQVNRGVDSPLHF.

V gene TRBV4-1 combines with J gene TRBJ1-4; D is unclear. CDR3 length equals 16 residues. The V and J ends lost 1 base and 3 bases respectively, with 12 bases between them. Germline V gene sequence: CDR1 MGHRA, CDR2 YSYEKL. The CDR3, as DNA: TGCGCCAGCAGCCAAGGCGAGGGCGGATCTAATGAAAAACTGTTTTTT. Translated, it gives CASSQGEGGSNEKLFF.

This clone was picked up a small number of times. The chain uses TRBV2 and TRBJ2-7; D uncertain. The ends were cut back, 6 bases at V and 0 bases at J, with 12 bases in the middle. This CDR3 has 14 residues. Germline CDR1 reads SNHLY; CDR2 reads FYNNEI. In DNA, the CDR3 is TGTGCCAGCAGCTCAACAAGGAGCTCCTACGAGCAGTACTTC. Encoded protein: CASSSTRSSYEQYF.

V and J are TRBV2 and TRBJ1-4; 9 positions agree with TRBD1. This CDR3 has 14 residues. From germline, CDR1 is SNHLY and CDR2 FYNNEI. V trimming: 6 bases; J trimming: 9 bases; junction bases outside the gene matches: 8. The CDR3 protein is CASREQGAVQKLFF. CDR3 in DNA: TGTGCCAGCAGAGAACAGGGGGCTGTCCAAAAACTGTTTTTT.